The present T cell receptor (beta chain) was sequenced within a study of cytotoxic CD8 clonotypes in ibrutinib-treated CLL (dated by TCRdb to the early 2020s). Concerning the study at large: The cohort included some 14 treatment-naive and about a dozen relapsed/refractory patients; some 18 were IGHV unmutated. Every sample from remission and from progressive disease was obtained while the patients were still on ibrutinib. Cryopreserved peripheral blood mononuclear cells were obtained prior to treatment, at the time of response, and at either disease progression or sustained remission. Of the roughly 81 people in the trial, roughly 27 had longitudinal samples available. Partial responses were observed in 24 patients and complete responses in 2; after a median follow-up of about 69 months, remission was maintained in around 14 patients and progression was observed in around twelve. Samples averaged approximately 240,000 productive templates and approximately 100,000 productive rearrangements. The response samples were drawn at a median of approximately 12 months into treatment, with a range of roughly 6 to 36 months. Results and caveats for the whole study, not just this receptor: Sampling times were not matched between sustained-remission and progressing patients, and lymph node repertoires were not studied. Clonality rose at ibrutinib response, remained stable during sustained remission, and dropped back toward baseline at progression. Baseline clonality was found to be higher than that of age-matched healthy donors and was strongly correlated with circulating CD8+ T-cell counts. Public clonotypes were rare and either shrank or stayed stable during treatment, and the rise in clonality at ibrutinib response reflected expansion of private clonotypes.

V loses 3 bases at its end and J loses 2 bases; junction bases beyond the gene matches: 4. Taken from the germline V gene, the CDR1 and CDR2 loops are SGHAT and FQNNGV. Inclusive of the bounding cysteine and phenylalanine, the CDR3 is 14 residues long. The sequence is cut down to CDR3 DNA, 42 bases in frame from base 1. The label giving this sample's time point can be read as: progressive disease on ibrutinib. For TCR beta library preparation, approximately 1.9 micrograms of genomic DNA was extracted from cryopreserved PBMCs. Longitudinal blood samples from CLL patients receiving ibrutinib monotherapy were subjected to high-throughput TCR beta sequencing. The patients were enrolled in a single-center, open-label phase 2 trial of ibrutinib monotherapy. On a MiSeq, deep resolution sequencing aimed for a depth between 1 in 1 million and 1 in 200,000 T cells, with each clonotype covered around 9.2x on average. TCR beta libraries were generated with the immunoSEQ hsTCRB Kit. The original pipeline was this. Data were analyzed with ImmunoSEQ Data Assistant and ImmunoSEQ Analyzer, with V, D and J genes assigned per IMGT definitions. Clonality, with values ranging from 0 to 1, was calculated as one minus the normalized Shannon entropy of productive rearrangement frequencies. Only overrepresented clonotypes making up at least 0.05% of the repertoire of each patient were included in the public clonotype analysis. Around 14 repertoires from age-matched healthy donors, obtained from immuneACCESS, served as clonality controls. Here the immuneACCESS table is served through TCRdb, limited to in-frame sequences with V and J called. Missing clones are a known gap in these copies; in checked studies unresolved V genes cover under half, and the rest lacks a known reason. The V and J calls and the clone size are those of that table, but D and trimming were determined from the DNA. Here the sample has about 300,000 clones; less than 85% occur a single time. The top ten clones comprise about 6% of the sample.

To note about this clone: Which antigen it targets is not known. No qualities accompany the bases; no much larger clone lies one base away.

Rearrangement joined TRBV11-2 to TRBJ2-7, and 7 junction bases match TRBD2. The sequenced sample was PBMCs, obtained at disease progression, from a patient treated with ibrutinib. This clonotype was sampled from a human donor with chronic lymphocytic leukemia. The bases are TGTGCCAGCAGCTTTCCTAGCGGAGCCTACGAGCAGTACTTC. Its protein is CASSFPSGAYEQYF.